Listed below are T cell receptor beta chains from one sample, sequenced in a study of early T cells in non-severe SARS-CoV-2 infection. From the 5' RACE reads, TCRdb called clonotypes with MiXCR, one entry per CDR3 protein. The table includes 40,000 to 55,000 distinct CDR3 sequences, around 6.5% detected once. This sample comprised whole blood, obtained at baseline. The receptors originated from an adult who was a healthcare worker with PCR-confirmed SARS-CoV-2 infection or an uninfected control (not recorded which). Both conserved end residues are part of each CDR3. Each record gives: V gene, D gene, clone size, J gene, CDR3 protein, CDR3 DNA. A D gene is named only where the DNA matches it firmly. Size is stated for part of the rows, as once, few or many counts, or as a class when the clone is expanded.

V: TRBV4-1; D: .; size: few; J: TRBJ1-1; CDR3: CASSQGGAPVFSEAFF; DNA: TGCGCCAGCAGCCAAGGGGGAGCCCCCGTTTTTTCTGAAGCTTTCTTT
V: TRBV20-1; D: TRBD2; size: .; J: TRBJ2-2; CDR3: CSAGPLAGRTGELFF; DNA: TGCAGTGCTGGCCCGCTAGCGGGAAGAACCGGGGAGCTGTTTTTT
V: TRBV20-1; D: .; size: .; J: TRBJ1-6; CDR3: CSVGRQNDNSPLHF; DNA: TGCAGTGTGGGCCGTCAGAACGATAATTCACCCCTCCACTTT
V: TRBV20-1; D: .; size: many; J: TRBJ2-5; CDR3: CSAGRTQETQYF; DNA: TGCAGTGCTGGTCGGACGCAAGAGACCCAGTACTTC
V: TRBV27; D: .; size: many; J: TRBJ2-7; CDR3: CASSSRDGFYEQYF; DNA: TGTGCCAGCAGTTCAAGGGACGGATTCTACGAGCAGTACTTC
V: TRBV7-8; D: .; size: many; J: TRBJ2-1; CDR3: CASSLSWGEQFF; DNA: TGTGCCAGCAGCTTAAGCTGGGGTGAGCAGTTCTTC
V: TRBV9; D: TRBD1; size: few; J: TRBJ1-6; CDR3: CASSGRTGGFDSPLHF; DNA: TGTGCCAGCAGCGGGCGGACAGGGGGCTTTGATTCACCCCTCCATTTT
V: TRBV2; D: .; size: medium-sized; J: TRBJ2-1; CDR3: CASSVGSHEQFF; DNA: TGTGCCAGCAGTGTGGGGTCCCATGAGCAGTTCTTC
V: TRBV28; D: TRBD2; size: few; J: TRBJ2-7; CDR3: CASSLVAGLNEQYF; DNA: TGTGCCAGCAGTTTAGTAGCGGGACTTAACGAGCAGTACTTC
V: TRBV7-8; D: .; size: medium-sized; J: TRBJ2-3; CDR3: CASSSRRSDTQYF; DNA: TGTGCCAGCAGCTCTCGACGGTCAGATACGCAGTATTTT
V: TRBV4-2; D: .; size: many; J: TRBJ2-1; CDR3: CASSQVVSFDEQFF; DNA: TGTGCCAGCAGCCAAGTAGTCTCTTTCGATGAGCAGTTCTTC
V: TRBV7-6; D: .; size: few; J: TRBJ1-1; CDR3: CASSFFPWVRDTNTEAFF; DNA: TGTGCCAGCAGCTTTTTCCCTTGGGTGAGGGACACCAACACTGAAGCTTTCTTT
V: TRBV2; D: TRBD2; size: many; J: TRBJ2-1; CDR3: CAQRTSEYNEQFF; DNA: TGTGCCCAGAGGACTAGCGAATACAATGAGCAGTTCTTC
V: TRBV7-2; D: .; size: many; J: TRBJ1-1; CDR3: CASSLGGGPTEAFF; DNA: TGTGCCAGCAGCTTAGGAGGGGGACCCACTGAAGCTTTCTTT
V: TRBV4-3; D: TRBD2; size: many; J: TRBJ2-1; CDR3: CASRQAGGPSDEQFF; DNA: TGCGCCAGCCGCCAAGCGGGAGGGCCGTCGGATGAGCAGTTCTTC
V: TRBV7-2; D: .; size: many; J: TRBJ1-1; CDR3: CASSKSGAGNTEAFF; DNA: TGTGCCAGCAGCAAAAGTGGGGCGGGCAACACTGAAGCTTTCTTT
V: TRBV7-6; D: .; size: few; J: TRBJ2-3; CDR3: CASSLFVPGSTDTQYF; DNA: TGTGCCAGCAGCTTATTCGTCCCGGGGTCCACAGATACGCAGTATTTT
V: TRBV11-2; D: .; size: .; J: TRBJ2-3; CDR3: CASSHLTQYF; DNA: TGTGCCAGCAGCCATCTTACGCAGTATTTT
V: TRBV6-2/TRBV6-3; D: TRBD2; size: medium-sized; J: TRBJ2-1; CDR3: CASSTAGGGEQFF; DNA: TGTGCCAGCAGTACAGCGGGGGGAGGAGAGCAGTTCTTC
V: TRBV20-1; D: .; size: .; J: TRBJ1-2; CDR3: CSARDPGYGYTF; DNA: TGCAGTGCTAGAGATCCCGGCTATGGCTACACCTTC
V: TRBV25-1; D: TRBD1; size: many; J: TRBJ1-1; CDR3: CASRGTGGEAFF; DNA: TGTGCCAGCAGGGGGACAGGGGGTGAAGCTTTCTTT
V: TRBV12-3/TRBV12-4; D: .; size: .; J: TRBJ2-7; CDR3: CASSLKGVGVEQYF; DNA: TGTGCCAGCAGTTTAAAGGGAGTCGGGGTCGAGCAGTACTTC
V: TRBV7-6; D: .; size: many; J: TRBJ2-7; CDR3: CASSARTLYEQYF; DNA: TGTGCCAGCAGCGCAAGGACCTTATACGAGCAGTACTTC
V: TRBV12-3/TRBV12-4; D: .; size: many; J: TRBJ2-2; CDR3: CATYVSTGELFF; DNA: TGTGCCACGTATGTGTCCACCGGGGAGCTGTTTTTT
V: TRBV29-1; D: .; size: many; J: TRBJ2-5; CDR3: CSVSDSLRETQYF; DNA: TGCAGCGTCTCTGACTCCTTAAGGGAGACCCAGTACTTC
V: TRBV3-1; D: TRBD2; size: many; J: TRBJ2-7; CDR3: CASSPLGTSLNEQYF; DNA: TGTGCCAGCAGCCCGTTGGGGACTAGCCTAAACGAGCAGTACTTC
V: TRBV7-6; D: TRBD1; size: many; J: TRBJ2-5; CDR3: CASSTRQGRQETQYF; DNA: TGTGCCAGCAGCACCCGACAGGGCCGGCAAGAGACCCAGTACTTC
V: TRBV7-2; D: .; size: .; J: TRBJ2-7; CDR3: CASSSEDKGVYEQYF; DNA: TGTGCCAGCAGCTCGGAGGACAAGGGGGTCTACGAGCAGTACTTC
V: TRBV2; D: .; size: .; J: TRBJ2-7; CDR3: CASSANRAYEQYF; DNA: TGTGCCAGCAGTGCAAACCGAGCCTACGAGCAGTACTTC
V: TRBV15; D: TRBD2; size: many; J: TRBJ2-5; CDR3: CATSGLTSGTKTQYF; DNA: TGTGCCACCTCAGGCTTGACTAGCGGGACGAAGACCCAGTACTTC
V: TRBV20-1; D: TRBD2; size: many; J: TRBJ2-5; CDR3: CSARDTTSGISKEETQYF; DNA: TGCAGTGCTAGAGATACAACTAGCGGAATTTCAAAGGAAGAGACCCAGTACTTC
V: TRBV4-3; D: .; size: .; J: TRBJ2-3; CDR3: CASSQDIMGNKEDTDTQYF; DNA: TGCGCCAGCAGCCAAGATATTATGGGGAATAAGGAAGACACAGATACGCAGTATTTT
V: TRBV5-4; D: .; size: .; J: TRBJ1-4; CDR3: CASSLDQTTNEKLFF; DNA: TGTGCCAGCAGCTTGGACCAGACAACTAATGAAAAACTGTTTTTT
V: TRBV30; D: TRBD1; size: .; J: TRBJ2-7; CDR3: CAWRKTGVAYEQYF; DNA: TGTGCCTGGAGAAAAACAGGGGTGGCCTACGAGCAGTACTTC
V: TRBV6-5; D: .; size: .; J: TRBJ2-7; CDR3: CASSWGPYEQYF; DNA: TGTGCCAGCAGTTGGGGTCCCTACGAGCAGTACTTC
V: TRBV27; D: .; size: .; J: TRBJ2-2; CDR3: CASSLWGTSTRELFF; DNA: TGTGCCAGCAGTTTATGGGGGACTTCCACTAGGGAGCTGTTTTTT
V: TRBV30; D: TRBD1; size: .; J: TRBJ2-7; CDR3: CAWRPDRTYEQYF; DNA: TGTGCCTGGAGGCCGGACAGGACCTACGAGCAGTACTTC
V: TRBV4-2; D: TRBD1; size: .; J: TRBJ2-7; CDR3: CASSPSRDRVPYEQYF; DNA: TGTGCCAGCAGCCCGTCCCGGGACAGGGTACCCTACGAGCAGTACTTC
V: TRBV10-3; D: .; size: .; J: TRBJ2-7; CDR3: CAISRAPGSSYEQYF; DNA: TGTGCCATCAGCCGGGCCCCAGGTAGTTCGTACGAGCAGTACTTC
V: TRBV20-1; D: .; size: .; J: TRBJ1-2; CDR3: CSAREDFYGYTF; DNA: TGCAGTGCTAGAGAGGATTTCTATGGCTACACCTTC
V: TRBV20-1; D: .; size: many; J: TRBJ2-7; CDR3: CSARRQDQTYEQYF; DNA: TGCAGTGCTAGAAGGCAGGATCAGACCTACGAGCAGTACTTC
V: TRBV20-1; D: .; size: many; J: TRBJ2-4; CDR3: CSARDELVMNF; DNA: TGCAGTGCTAGAGATGAGCTAGTAATGAACTTC
V: TRBV12-5; D: TRBD1; size: many; J: TRBJ2-3; CDR3: CASGFGQGTDTQYF; DNA: TGTGCTAGTGGTTTCGGACAGGGAACAGATACGCAGTATTTT
V: TRBV7-9; D: TRBD1; size: few; J: TRBJ2-3; CDR3: CASSSWRTGSGDTQYF; DNA: TGTGCCAGCAGCTCATGGCGGACAGGGAGTGGAGATACGCAGTATTTT
V: TRBV7-2; D: .; size: few; J: TRBJ1-1; CDR3: CASNSSPRNTEAFF; DNA: TGTGCCAGCAACTCCTCCCCCAGGAACACTGAAGCTTTCTTT
V: TRBV4-2; D: .; size: few; J: TRBJ2-3; CDR3: CASSHPSPGLSGDTQYF; DNA: TGTGCCAGCAGCCATCCCTCACCGGGACTCAGCGGGGATACGCAGTATTTT
V: TRBV7-2; D: TRBD2; size: many; J: TRBJ2-3; CDR3: CASSPQTSGGDTQYF; DNA: TGTGCCAGCAGCCCCCAGACTAGCGGGGGGGACACGCAGTATTTT
V: TRBV10-3; D: TRBD1; size: few; J: TRBJ1-1; CDR3: CAIKGQGATEAFF; DNA: TGTGCCATCAAGGGACAGGGGGCCACTGAAGCTTTCTTT
V: TRBV20-1; D: TRBD2; size: many; J: TRBJ2-5; CDR3: CSAPGTQLAGEETQYF; DNA: TGCAGTGCCCCGGGGACTCAACTAGCGGGAGAAGAGACCCAGTACTTC
V: TRBV5-5; D: .; size: .; J: TRBJ2-7; CDR3: CASSLSGGYEQYF; DNA: TGTGCCAGCAGCTTGAGTGGGGGCTACGAGCAGTACTTC
V: TRBV20-1; D: TRBD1; size: .; J: TRBJ1-5; CDR3: CSASGGQSLNQPQHF; DNA: TGCAGTGCTAGTGGGGGACAGTCTCTCAATCAGCCCCAGCATTTT
V: TRBV5-5; D: TRBD2; size: many; J: TRBJ2-3; CDR3: CASSGTSVRDTQYF; DNA: TGTGCCAGCAGCGGGACTAGCGTGAGGGATACGCAGTATTTT
V: TRBV6-1; D: TRBD1; size: many; J: TRBJ1-2; CDR3: CASRVRQGSDGYTF; DNA: TGTGCCAGCAGGGTACGACAGGGATCGGATGGCTACACCTTC
V: TRBV12-3/TRBV12-4; D: TRBD1; size: few; J: TRBJ2-1; CDR3: CASSIGTGGAQRLWYNEQFF; DNA: TGTGCCAGCAGCATAGGGACAGGGGGCGCGCAGCGCCTGTGGTACAATGAGCAGTTCTTC